These 20 T cell receptor beta chains came from one sample sequenced in a study of T-cell memory formation after mild COVID-19. TCRdb ran MiXCR on the 5' RACE reads and lists one entry per CDR3 protein. The table has 120,000 to 150,000 distinct CDR3 sequences, 15% to 20% seen once. Material: PBMCs or a T cell subset sorted from them (not recorded which). These TCRs come from an adult woman who had mild COVID-19 (a few samples of this study predate the infection). Cell type and time point are not known.

The chain is built from TRBV7-8 and TRBJ2-6, with 8 bases fitting TRBD1. The CDR3 is made up of 18 amino acids. Losses at the gene ends were 1 base for V and 0 bases for J; bases not matched to a gene: 5. CDR1 is SGHVS, CDR2 FQNEAQ, per germline. CDR3 region: CASSLVGTGSSGANVLTF. As DNA, the CDR3 is TGTGCCAGCAGCTTAGTCGGGACAGGCAGCTCTGGGGCCAACGTCCTGACTTTC.

There are many counts of this clonotype. The chain combines TRBV29-1 with TRBJ2-7, with D maybe TRBD1 (6 bases). The germline CDR1 and CDR2 sequences are SQVTM and ANQGSEA. This CDR3 has 14 amino acids. Deletions cut 7 bases from V and 3 bases from J, with 19 bases between. CDR3 in amino acids: CSALLQGFGYEQYF. For the CDR3, the DNA is TGCAGCGCCCTGTTACAGGGTTTCGGCTACGAGCAGTACTTC.

The CDR3 reads CASSRPTEGEQYF. Here the CDR3 DNA reads TGTGCCAGCAGCCGTCCGACAGAGGGCGAGCAGTACTTC. V and J are TRBV4-2 and TRBJ2-7; TRBD1 or TRBD2 may be the D gene (5 bases each). The germline V gene has CDR1 LGHNA and CDR2 YNFKEQ. The CDR3 sequence is 13 residues long. V shed 4 bases and J shed 6 bases, with 13 bases lying between them.

V and J are TRBV30 and TRBJ2-3; 8 bases are a match to TRBD2. CDR3 length equals 14 residues. Germline V lookup: CDR1 GTSNPN, CDR2 SVGIG (reference sequence). The ends lost 2 bases at V and 5 bases at J; junction bases unmatched: 6. The DNA for the CDR3 is TGTGCCTGGAGTTCCGGGGGGGGAGGAGATACGCAGTATTTT. It specifies CAWSSGGGGDTQYF.

With regard to this clonotype: The CDR3 does not end in the conserved phenylalanine or tryptophan, so this is likely a read error. CDR3 protein: CASSRGGGSYNEQFL. As DNA, the CDR3 is TGCGCCAGCAGCAGGGGGGGAGGGTCCTACAATGAGCAGTTCTTA. The gene calls are TRBV5-1 and TRBJ2-1; D may be TRBD2 (7 bases). The CDR3 extends over 15 amino acids. Trimming stripped 4 bases from V and 1 base from J, with 12 bases between. The V gene's germline CDR1 is SGHRS and CDR2 YFSETQ.

V gene TRBV20-1 combines with J gene TRBJ2-5; 10 bases match TRBD2. This CDR3 is 15 amino acids long. V lost 6 bases and J lost 4; bases outside the gene matches: 11. Germline V gives CDR1 DFQATT, CDR2 SNEGSKA (reference sequence). The CDR3 DNA reads as TGCAGTGCCTCGATGCTAGCGGGAGCCGGAGAGACCCAGTACTTC. Protein: CSASMLAGAGETQYF.

This chain joins TRBV3-1 and TRBJ1-1; D is unresolved. The length of the CDR3 is 13 residues. CDR1 is LGHDT and CDR2 is YNNKEL in the germline V gene (reference sequence). Deletions cut 0 bases from V and 7 bases from J, with 9 bases between. The CDR3 is CASSQDEGGEAFF. The CDR3 DNA is TGTGCCAGCAGCCAAGATGAGGGTGGTGAAGCTTTCTTT.

There are a few counts of this clonotype. The chain links TRBV9 to TRBJ1-6; D is ambiguous. The CDR3 is 14 amino acids. The ends were cut back, 0 bases at V and 7 bases at J, with 8 bases in the middle. Germline V gene data show CDR1 as SGDLS and CDR2 as YYNGEE. The CDR3 region is CASSVVAENSPLHF. The CDR3 DNA follows: TGTGCCAGCAGCGTAGTGGCCGAAAATTCACCCCTCCACTTT.

The table lists this clonotype with a few counts. V and J are TRBV7-9 and TRBJ1-1, with no clear D. Germline lookup yields CDR1 SEHNR and CDR2 FQNEAQ (reference sequence). The CDR3 is 12 amino acids. The V end was cut by 7 bases, the J end by 12 bases, with 18 bases between. Here the CDR3 DNA reads TGTGCCAGCACCTGGGAAACCGTCGGGACTTTCTTT. Protein product: CASTWETVGTFF.

This clonotype showed up many times. The gene calls are TRBV24-1 and TRBJ2-1; 9 positions match TRBD1. V gave up 3 bases and J gave up 3 bases; unmatched junction bases: 5. Germline CDR1 is KGHDR and CDR2 is SFDVKD. The CDR3 loop spans 16 amino acids. CDR3 DNA sequence: TGTGCCACCAGTGATCAGGACAGGGGCAGCTACAATGAGCAGTTCTTC. Protein sequence: CATSDQDRGSYNEQFF.

In this sample, this clonotype turned up a few times. The chain is built from TRBV12-3 or TRBV12-4 and TRBJ1-5; a weak D match, TRBD1 (5 bases). Trimming took 7 bases from V and 7 from J, leaving 11 bases between them. The CDR3 loop spans 12 amino acids. DNA for the CDR3: TGTGCCAGCACCCGGGGGGACCAGCCCCAGCATTTT. It specifies CASTRGDQPQHF.

The V gene is TRBV6-2 or TRBV6-3, the J gene TRBJ1-5; 7 bases map to TRBD1. The CDR3 extends over 18 amino acids. The V and J ends lost 2 bases and 0 bases, in that order; junction bases with no gene match: 10. Germline lookup yields CDR1 MNHEY and CDR2 SVGEGT. The DNA for the CDR3 is TGTGCCAGCAGTTACCCTGGGACAGTCCCTAATAGCAATCAGCCCCAGCATTTT. It yields the protein CASSYPGTVPNSNQPQHF.

This chain connects TRBV5-6 to TRBJ2-7; D unresolved. There are 16 residues in the CDR3. Trimming stripped 1 base from V and 5 bases from J, with 19 bases between. The germline V gene encodes CDR1 SGHDT and CDR2 YYEEEE. The CDR3 region has the DNA TGTGCCAGCAGCTTGAGGCTAATGGGCGGTTCCAACGAGCAGTACTTC. Translation: CASSLRLMGGSNEQYF.

The chain links TRBV29-1 to TRBJ2-3, with D perhaps TRBD1 (5 bases). Trimming cost V 4 bases and J 0 bases, with 8 bases left between them. The CDR3 has 13 residues. Germline lookup yields CDR1 SQVTM and CDR2 ANQGSEA. The CDR3 sequence: CSVGQGSTDTQYF. In DNA, the CDR3 is TGCAGCGTTGGGCAGGGAAGCACAGATACGCAGTATTTT.

This rearrangement joins TRBV4-2 to TRBJ1-1; D gene ambiguous. Germline V gene lookup returns CDR1 LGHNA and CDR2 YNFKEQ. The V and J ends lost 2 bases and 0 bases respectively, with 13 bases between them. The CDR3 covers 16 residues. The CDR3 loop is CASSQSGRQMNTEAFF. CDR3 in DNA: TGTGCCAGCAGCCAATCCGGGCGGCAGATGAACACTGAAGCTTTCTTT.

There are a few counts of this clonotype. The rearrangement joins TRBV2 to TRBJ2-7, with 10 bases that match TRBD2. The germline gives CDR1 SNHLY, CDR2 FYNNEI. CDR3 length equals 14 residues. The V and J ends lost 8 bases and 1 base, in that order; junction bases with no gene match: 5. The CDR3 coding sequence is TGTGCCAGCGGAAGAGCGGGGGGGTCCTACGAGCAGTACTTC. Amino acids: CASGRAGGSYEQYF.

CDR3 nucleotide sequence: TGCGCCAGCAGCCGGCGCACAGGGCTCACAGATACGCAGTATTTT. Translating it yields CASSRRTGLTDTQYF. V usage is TRBV4-3 and J usage is TRBJ2-3; TRBD1 is a possible D gene (6 bases). CDR1 is LGHNA, CDR2 YSLEER, per germline. Trimming left V 4 bases short and J 2 bases short, with 13 bases between. The length of the CDR3 is 15 residues.

The chain recombines TRBV24-1 with TRBJ1-2; 7 bases are a match to TRBD1. Looked up from germline, CDR1 is KGHDR and CDR2 is SFDVKD. The CDR3 sequence is 12 residues long. The J segment lost 7 bases and the V segment lost 2 bases, leaving 0 bases of the junction unmatched. In nucleotides, the CDR3 is TGTGCCACCAGTGATTACAGGGGTGGCTACACCTTC. It yields the protein CATSDYRGGYTF.

The rearrangement uses TRBV5-6 and TRBJ2-7, with D perhaps TRBD2 (7 bases). Trimming removed 4 bases at V and 3 bases at J, with 11 bases between. This CDR3 spans 13 amino acids. Germline V gives CDR1 SGHDT, CDR2 YYEEEE. Written as DNA, the CDR3 is TGTGCCAGCAGCAAGGGGGGGTACTACGAGCAGTACTTC. The encoded protein is CASSKGGYYEQYF.

This clonotype appeared a few times. The rearrangement links TRBV12-5 to TRBJ2-2, with 11 positions matching TRBD2. CDR1 LGHNT and CDR2 FRNRAP come from the germline V gene. Trimming took 0 bases from V and 7 from J; bases not matched to a gene: 7. This CDR3 spans 17 amino acids. The CDR3 sequence: CASGLVLAGGPDGELFF. CDR3 nucleotide sequence: TGTGCTAGTGGTTTGGTGTTAGCGGGGGGGCCGGACGGGGAGCTGTTTTTT.